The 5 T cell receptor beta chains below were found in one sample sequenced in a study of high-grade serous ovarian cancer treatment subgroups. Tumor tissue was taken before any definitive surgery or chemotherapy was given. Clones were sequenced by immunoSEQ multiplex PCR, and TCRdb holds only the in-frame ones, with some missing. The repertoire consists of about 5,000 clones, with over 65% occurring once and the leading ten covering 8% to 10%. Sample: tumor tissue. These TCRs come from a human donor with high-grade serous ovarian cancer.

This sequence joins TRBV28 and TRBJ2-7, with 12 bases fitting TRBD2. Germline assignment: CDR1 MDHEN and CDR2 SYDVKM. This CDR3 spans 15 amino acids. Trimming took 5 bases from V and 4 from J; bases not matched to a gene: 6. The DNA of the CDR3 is TGTGCCAGCAGTGGACTAGCGGGAACTCGGTACGAGCAGTACTTC. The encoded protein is CASSGLAGTRYEQYF.

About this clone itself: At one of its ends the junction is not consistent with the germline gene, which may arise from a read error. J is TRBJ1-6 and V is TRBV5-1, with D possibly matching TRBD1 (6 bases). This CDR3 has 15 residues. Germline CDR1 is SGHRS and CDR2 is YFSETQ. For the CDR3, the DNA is TGCGCCAGTAGGGGGGGACTCTCCGATAATTCACCCCTCCACTTT. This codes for CASRGGLSDNSPLHF.

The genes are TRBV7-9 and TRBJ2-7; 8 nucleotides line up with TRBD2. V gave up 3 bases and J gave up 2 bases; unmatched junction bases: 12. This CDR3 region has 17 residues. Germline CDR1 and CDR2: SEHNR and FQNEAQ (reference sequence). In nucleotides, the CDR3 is TGTGCCAGCAGCTTTGTGAGCGGGAGCCCACCGGCCTACGAGCAGTACTTC. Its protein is CASSFVSGSPPAYEQYF.

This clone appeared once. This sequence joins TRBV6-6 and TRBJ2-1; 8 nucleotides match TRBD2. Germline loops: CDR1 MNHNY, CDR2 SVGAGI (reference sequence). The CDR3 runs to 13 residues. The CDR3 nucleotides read TGTGCGTCCGGTCTAGCGGGCTACAATGAGCAGTTCTTC. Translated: CASGLAGYNEQFF.

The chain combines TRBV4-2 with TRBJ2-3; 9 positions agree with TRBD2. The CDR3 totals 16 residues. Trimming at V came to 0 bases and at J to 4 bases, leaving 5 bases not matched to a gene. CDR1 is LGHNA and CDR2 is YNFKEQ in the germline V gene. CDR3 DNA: TGTGCCAGCAGCCAAGATAAGACTAGCGGCGCAGATACGCAGTATTTT. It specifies CASSQDKTSGADTQYF.